Below, one T cell receptor beta chain is given with its context. Profiled with immunoSEQ multiplex PCR; TCRdb holds only in-frame clones, not every one. In the table there are 70,000 to 75,000 clones, roughly 84% of which are singletons. The sample originates from a study of control samples from healthy donors and cancer patients. The receptor's source is a woman aged 45 to 65 in good health. The sequenced sample was blood.

The DNA of the CDR3 is TGTGCCAGCAGCGGGGGGCCCCAAGAGACCCAGTACTTC. This translates into CASSGGPQETQYF. The rearrangement joins TRBV5-4 to TRBJ2-5; TRBD1 or TRBD2 may be the D gene (6 bases each). This CDR3 has 13 residues. Germline values: CDR1 SGHNT, CDR2 YYREEE (reference sequence). The V and J ends lost 4 bases and 1 base respectively, with 8 bases between them.